The entry that follows covers one T cell receptor beta chain sequence. The age range of participants was about 18 to 95 years, with residence in 20 to 25 US areas. Allocation to cohorts depended on clinical history reported by the participants. Some clones are missing from TCRdb's copy, which holds only in-frame ones; the method was immunoSEQ multiplex PCR. The sample holds just over 300,000 clones, about nine tenths seen once. This specimen belongs to a study of blood T cell repertoires in COVID-19. Study background: Sites across the United States, Italy and Spain contributed samples from acute and convalescent COVID-19. The analysed material was cDNA or gDNA that came from T cells, B-cell-depleted T cells, or PBMCs.

The receptor was derived from a man aged 30-40 years who had recovered from COVID-19. Material for sequencing was PBMCs or T cells enriched from blood (not recorded which).

CDR3 loop: CASSQQVNTEAFF. The CDR3 DNA reads TGCGCCAGCAGCCAACAGGTGAACACTGAAGCTTTCTTT. J is TRBJ1-1 and V is TRBV5-1; D is perhaps TRBD1 (5 bases). Germline V CDR1 and CDR2: SGHRS, YFSETQ. V was shortened by 4 bases and J by 0 bases, with 7 bases between the two germline ends. The CDR3 spans 13 residues.